This T cell receptor (beta chain) was captured in a study of T cells in tuberculosis (dated by TCRdb to the late 2010s). In terms of the full investigation: The study combined CD1B tetramers and high-throughput TCR immunosequencing to characterize T cells specific for the mycobacterial lipid antigen glucose monomycolate (GMM). With 9 to 11 people per group, a South African clinical cohort compared IGRA-negative adolescents, IGRA-positive adolescents with latent tuberculosis, and adults with active tuberculosis. PBMC from patients with active tuberculosis were archived either before the start of standard anti-tuberculosis treatment or within 7 days of starting that treatment. What the work shows at the level of the full study, not this receptor alone: Clinical samples were selected based on the availability of cryopreserved specimens, with adults included as active tuberculosis cases and adolescents included as controls. Shorter CDR3-alpha lengths in active tuberculosis patients partly drove the smaller NN-distances, and the TCR-beta difference was not statistically significant. Compared with IGRA-negative controls, TCR-alpha repertoires from active tuberculosis had smaller mean NN-distances to GMM-specific TCRs, which suggests clonal expansion of these TCRs. An accuracy of about 89% (AUROC around 0.9) was reached by a classifier using the diverse GMM-specific repertoire, compared with around 70% accuracy when GEM motif frequencies were used.

This clone appeared a single time. This clone's antigen is unknown. No base-level quality is on record; no much larger clone is a single base apart. V is shortened by 5 bases, J by 6 bases, and the region joining them spans 13 bases. The CDR3 runs 14 residues from the cysteine to the phenylalanine. Only the CDR3 DNA is retained, 42 bases long and in frame from the first base. CDR1 MDHEN and CDR2 SYDVKM are derived from the germline V gene. This sample's time point label indicates: new active TB diagnosis, blood taken before or within 7 days of starting treatment. The active tuberculosis patients were newly diagnosed, HIV-seronegative South African adults aged 18 years or older. Confirmation of active tuberculosis was obtained by positive sputum smear microscopy and/or positive M. tuberculosis culture. Immunosequencing was performed on unsorted cryopreserved PBMC and covered roughly 100,000 T cells per clinical donor on average.

TCR libraries were generated with the immunoSEQ multiplex PCR assay, using TCR-beta and/or TCR-alpha/delta assays for each sample. The amplified TCR libraries were sequenced on the Illumina high-throughput platform. The study's own analysis went as follows. Clustering and dimensionality reduction relied on pairwise TCRdist distances among GMM-specific receptors from T cells that were either sorted ex vivo or expanded in vitro. Each clinical repertoire was assigned a mean NN-distance score, defined as the average TCRdist to the nearest 10% of tetramer-positive reference sequences. GEM TCR motif frequency was computed as the fraction of unique TCRs matching known GEM sequences by V/J usage and CDR3 length. Active tuberculosis was classified by linear discriminant analysis with leave-one-out cross-validation, implemented in scikit-learn. In its TCRdb copy, this immuneACCESS table keeps in-frame sequences only and misses some clones. Where compared with another copy, unresolved V genes explain less than half of these, and the others have no known cause. Clonal size and the V and J genes are those of that table, whereas D and trimming came from the DNA. The sample table lists 30,000 to 35,000 clones, roughly 93% of them with a count of one. Over 10% of the sample rests with the top ten.

Recombination joined TRBV28 with TRBJ1-4; a tentative D call is TRBD1 (6 bases match). The sequences come from PBMCs, collected at tuberculosis diagnosis. The sequence was obtained from an adult with tuberculosis. The CDR3 reads CASSTGGLDEKLFF. The DNA is as follows: TGTGCCAGCAGTACCGGGGGGCTGGATGAAAAACTGTTTTTT.